This T cell receptor (beta chain) was sequenced for a study of cytomegalovirus exposure and HLA in healthy donors. This clone was seen a handful of times. Here immunoSEQ multiplex PCR was the method, and the copy in TCRdb shows in-frame clones only, minus some. Of 220,000 or so clones listed, approximately 80% are singletons. The CDR3 is 15 residues long. CDR1 is LNHDA, CDR2 SQIVND, per germline (reference sequence). V dropped 0 bases and J dropped 7 bases, with 15 bases sitting between them. This clonotype was obtained from a young woman in good health and CMV-seropositive. The chain couples TRBV19 to TRBJ1-2; tentative D call: TRBD1 (6 bases). Material for sequencing was PBMCs. The CDR3 bases are TGTGCCAGTAGTATAGATTCAGGGGAAAGGCGTGGCTACACCTTC. Translating gives CASSIDSGERRGYTF.